A selection of T cell receptor beta chains follows, all from one sample in a study of OX40 agonist ivuxolimab in advanced cancers. The table came from immunoSEQ multiplex PCR; TCRdb's copy has only in-frame clones and leaves some out. The sample includes 52,000 or so clones, roughly 89% of them seen just once. This sample comprised CD4+ or CD8+ T cells sorted from blood, obtained in a trial of the OX40 agonist ivuxolimab. These receptors all come from an adult with an advanced solid tumor such as melanoma, head and neck, liver or kidney cancer. The CDR3 runs from the conserved cysteine through the conserved F or W. A D gene is named only where the DNA matches it firmly. The size of a clone is reported for some rows only, either as once, few or many, or as a class for expanded clones.

J | D | size | V | CDR3 | DNA
TRBJ1-2 | - | - | TRBV28 | CASSPNYGYTF | TGTGCCAGCAGTCCAAACTATGGCTACACCTTC
TRBJ1-2 | - | few | TRBV28 | CASGTGTGYTF | TGTGCCAGCGGTACGGGGACAGGCTACACCTTC
TRBJ1-2 | - | few | TRBV5-6 | CASRTWGLGYGYTF | TGTGCCAGCAGGACATGGGGGCTAGGCTATGGCTACACCTTC
TRBJ1-1 | - | - | TRBV7-9 | CASSLEAGTTEAFF | TGTGCCAGCAGCTTAGAAGCAGGGACTACTGAAGCTTTCTTT
TRBJ2-5 | - | - | TRBV21-1 | CASSKTDSKATQYF | TGTGCCAGCAGCAAAACGGACAGCAAGGCGACCCAGTACTTC
TRBJ2-1 | TRBD2 | - | TRBV7-9 | CASNLGWIAGAPSNEQFF | TGTGCCAGCAACTTAGGATGGATAGCGGGGGCTCCATCCAATGAGCAGTTCTTC
TRBJ2-1 | TRBD1 | - | TRBV9 | CASSAGTGYNEQFF | TGTGCCAGCAGCGCCGGGACAGGGTACAATGAGCAGTTCTTC
TRBJ2-7 | TRBD2 | once | TRBV6-5 | CASRQAGVSYEQYF | TGTGCCAGCAGACAAGCGGGGGTTTCCTACGAGCAGTACTTC
TRBJ2-6 | - | - | TRBV21-1 | CASSKGPSGANVLTF | TGTGCCAGCAGCAAAGGGCCCTCTGGGGCCAACGTCCTGACTTTC
TRBJ1-5 | TRBD1 | - | TRBV18 | CASSPSRTGLNQPQHF | TGTGCCAGCTCACCTAGCCGGACAGGACTTAATCAGCCCCAGCATTTT
TRBJ2-3 | TRBD2 | few | TRBV9 | CASSEDQKPWDYHTDTQYF | TGTGCCAGCAGCGAGGACCAGAAGCCTTGGGACTATCACACAGATACGCAGTATTTT
TRBJ1-5 | - | - | TRBV4-3 | CASSPQTSNQPQHF | TGCGCCAGCAGCCCCCAGACAAGCAATCAGCCCCAGCATTTT
TRBJ2-7 | - | - | TRBV6-1 | CASSVDRGLTYEQYF | TGTGCCAGCAGTGTGGATAGAGGTTTAACCTACGAGCAGTACTTC
TRBJ2-3 | TRBD2 | - | TRBV5-8 | CASSPGLAGGLADTQYF | TGTGCCAGCAGCCCGGGACTAGCGGGGGGGCTGGCAGATACGCAGTATTTT
TRBJ2-1 | - | - | TRBV5-1 | CASSVPGTVYNEQFF | TGCGCCAGCAGCGTCCCGGGAACGGTCTACAATGAGCAGTTCTTC
TRBJ1-2 | - | - | TRBV4-3 | CASSQDGGDGYTF | TGCGCCAGCAGCCAAGATGGGGGGGATGGCTACACCTTC
TRBJ2-7 | TRBD2 | - | TRBV5-1 | CASSSSTSGSSYEQYF | TGCGCCAGCAGCTCCTCGACTAGCGGGAGCTCCTACGAGCAGTACTTC
TRBJ2-1 | TRBD1 | - | TRBV7-2 | CASSKQGTNMDEQFF | TGTGCCAGCAGCAAACAGGGGACGAATATGGATGAGCAGTTCTTC
TRBJ2-7 | - | - | TRBV19 | CASSSTDPGTGYEQYF | TGTGCCAGTAGTAGCACGGACCCCGGTACAGGGTACGAGCAGTACTTC
TRBJ1-5 | - | - | TRBV12-5 | CASGLVDLKCAGFNQPQHF | TGTGCTAGTGGTTTGGTAGACCTAAAGTGTGCAGGGTTCAATCAGCCCCAGCATTTT
TRBJ2-1 | - | - | TRBV4-2 | CASSQASGSYYNEQFF | TGTGCCAGCAGCCAAGCATCCGGGAGTTACTACAATGAGCAGTTCTTC
TRBJ1-5 | - | - | TRBV18 | CASSQQDTYSNQPQHF | TGTGCCAGCTCACAACAGGACACTTATAGCAATCAGCCCCAGCATTTT
TRBJ1-2 | - | - | TRBV10-3 | CAISERGESGYTF | TGTGCCATCAGTGAGAGGGGCGAAAGTGGCTACACCTTC
TRBJ1-6 | - | - | TRBV6-9 | CASSSTEGFNSPLHF | TGTGCCAGCAGTTCCACGGAGGGGTTTAATTCACCCCTCCACTTT
TRBJ2-2 | - | few | TRBV15 | CATSRATGELFF | TGTGCCACCAGCAGAGCAACCGGGGAGCTGTTTTTT
TRBJ1-4 | - | few | TRBV7-2 | CASSLQGRGNEKLFF | TGTGCCAGCAGCTTACAGGGGAGGGGTAATGAAAAACTGTTTTTT
TRBJ1-2 | - | - | TRBV2 | CALPGGTHYGYTF | TGTGCCCTACCCGGGGGGACCCACTATGGCTACACCTTC
TRBJ1-1 | - | - | TRBV30 | CAWTRGVVRGTEAFF | TGTGCCTGGACCCGCGGGGTCGTGAGGGGCACTGAAGCTTTCTTT
TRBJ2-1 | TRBD2 | few | TRBV4-1 | CASSQGRLAGGLGNEQFF | TGCGCCAGCAGCCAAGGAAGGCTAGCGGGGGGGCTAGGCAATGAGCAGTTCTTC
TRBJ1-2 | - | - | TRBV19 | CASSKQGDYGYTF | TGTGCCAGTAGCAAGCAGGGAGACTATGGCTACACCTTC
TRBJ2-5 | - | few | TRBV11-3 | CASSLGSAAQETQYF | TGTGCCAGCAGCTTAGGGAGCGCGGCCCAAGAGACCCAGTACTTC
TRBJ2-1 | - | - | TRBV7-8 | CASSSRTVYNEQFF | TGTGCCAGCAGCTCGAGGACAGTCTACAATGAGCAGTTCTTC
TRBJ1-2 | - | - | TRBV30 | CAWMRATGPSTARIVNYGYTF | TGTGCCTGGATGAGGGCCACGGGGCCTTCAACCGCGCGTATCGTTAACTATGGCTACACCTTC
TRBJ2-5 | - | - | TRBV18 | CASSPTFTQYF | TGTGCCAGCTCACCAACCTTTACCCAGTACTTC
TRBJ1-3 | - | - | TRBV5-5 | CASSPGFSGNTIYF | TGTGCCAGCAGCCCCGGATTCTCTGGAAACACCATATATTTT
TRBJ1-2 | - | - | TRBV18 | CASSPEGTGYAYGYTF | TGTGCCAGCTCACCAGAAGGAACAGGGTATGCCTATGGCTACACCTTC
TRBJ1-2 | - | - | TRBV11-2 | CASSRPEQGRSGYTF | TGTGCCAGCAGCCGGCCGGAACAGGGAAGGAGTGGCTACACCTTC
TRBJ2-1 | TRBD2 | - | TRBV6-1 | CASSERPGLATHLSSYNEQFF | TGTGCCAGCAGTGAACGACCGGGACTAGCAACTCACCTAAGCTCCTACAATGAGCAGTTCTTC
TRBJ1-5 | - | - | TRBV19 | CASSSAPRKNQPQHF | TGTGCCAGTAGTTCCGCTCCCCGAAAAAATCAGCCCCAGCATTTT
TRBJ1-4 | - | few | TRBV7-9 | CASSPGLEGTNEKLFF | TGTGCCAGCAGCCCCGGACTAGAAGGGACTAATGAAAAACTGTTTTTT
TRBJ2-7 | TRBD1 | once | TRBV2 | CASSRDSYEQYF | TGTGCCAGCAGTCGGGACAGCTACGAGCAGTACTTC
TRBJ2-2 | - | - | TRBV18 | CASSGGVQALLNTGELFF | TGTGCCAGCTCAGGGGGAGTACAGGCACTCCTGAACACCGGGGAGCTGTTTTTT